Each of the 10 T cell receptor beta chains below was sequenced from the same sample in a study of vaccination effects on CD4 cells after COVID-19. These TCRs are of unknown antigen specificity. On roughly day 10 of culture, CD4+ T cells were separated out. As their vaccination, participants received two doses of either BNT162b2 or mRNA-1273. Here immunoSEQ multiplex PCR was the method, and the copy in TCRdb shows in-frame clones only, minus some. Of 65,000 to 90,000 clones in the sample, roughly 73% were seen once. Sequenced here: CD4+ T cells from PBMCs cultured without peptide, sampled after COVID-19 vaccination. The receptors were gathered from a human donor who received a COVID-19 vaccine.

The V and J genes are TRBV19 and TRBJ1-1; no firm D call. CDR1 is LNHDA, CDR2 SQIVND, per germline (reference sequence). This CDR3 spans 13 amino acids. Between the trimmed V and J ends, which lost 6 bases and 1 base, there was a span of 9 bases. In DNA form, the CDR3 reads TGTGCCAGTAGCAAACAGACGAACACTGAAGCTTTCTTT. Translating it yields CASSKQTNTEAFF.

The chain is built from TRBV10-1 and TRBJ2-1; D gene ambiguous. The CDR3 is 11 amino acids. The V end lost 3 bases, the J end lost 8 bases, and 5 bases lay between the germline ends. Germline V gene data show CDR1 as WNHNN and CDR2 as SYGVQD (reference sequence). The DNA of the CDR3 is TGCGCCAGCAGTGACTCCCATGAGCAGTTCTTC. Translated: CASSDSHEQFF.

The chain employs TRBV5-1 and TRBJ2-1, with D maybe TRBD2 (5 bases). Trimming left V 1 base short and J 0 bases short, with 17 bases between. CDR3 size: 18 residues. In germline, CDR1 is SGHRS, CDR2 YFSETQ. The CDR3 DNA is TGCGCCAGCAGCTTGCCGGCGGGCCAACCGGGCTCCTACAATGAGCAGTTCTTC. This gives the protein CASSLPAGQPGSYNEQFF.

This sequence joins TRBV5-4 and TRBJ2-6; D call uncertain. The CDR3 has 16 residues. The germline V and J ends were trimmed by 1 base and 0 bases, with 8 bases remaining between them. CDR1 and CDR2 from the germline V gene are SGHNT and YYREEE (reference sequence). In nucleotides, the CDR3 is TGTGCCAGCAGCTTGCCAGGATCCTCTGGGGCCAACGTCCTGACTTTC. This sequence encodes CASSLPGSSGANVLTF.

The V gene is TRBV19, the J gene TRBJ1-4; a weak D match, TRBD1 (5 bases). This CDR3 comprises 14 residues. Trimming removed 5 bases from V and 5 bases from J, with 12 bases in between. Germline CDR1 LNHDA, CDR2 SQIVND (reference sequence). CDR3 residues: CASSPGRINEKLFF. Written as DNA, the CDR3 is TGTGCCAGTAGTCCGGGACGGATAAATGAAAAACTGTTTTTT.

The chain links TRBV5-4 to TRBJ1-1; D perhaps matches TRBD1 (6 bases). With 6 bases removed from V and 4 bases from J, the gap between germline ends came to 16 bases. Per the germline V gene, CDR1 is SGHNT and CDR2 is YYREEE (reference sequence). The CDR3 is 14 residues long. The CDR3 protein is CASTGPNRATEAFF. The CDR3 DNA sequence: TGTGCCAGCACGGGACCAAACAGGGCCACTGAAGCTTTCTTT.

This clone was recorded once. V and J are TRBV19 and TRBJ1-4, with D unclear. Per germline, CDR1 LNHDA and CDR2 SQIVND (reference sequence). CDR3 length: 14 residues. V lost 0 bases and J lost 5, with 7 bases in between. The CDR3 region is CASSIEANNEKLFF. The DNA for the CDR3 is TGTGCCAGTAGTATAGAAGCGAACAATGAAAAACTGTTTTTT.

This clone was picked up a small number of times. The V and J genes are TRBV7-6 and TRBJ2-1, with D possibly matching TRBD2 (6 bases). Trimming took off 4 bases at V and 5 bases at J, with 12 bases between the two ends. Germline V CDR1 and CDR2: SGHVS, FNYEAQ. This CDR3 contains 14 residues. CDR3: CASSYLASDNEQFF. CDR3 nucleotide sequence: TGTGCCAGCAGCTATCTAGCGAGTGACAATGAGCAGTTCTTC.

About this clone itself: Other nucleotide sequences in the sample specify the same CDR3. CDR3 sequence (DNA): TGTGCCAGCAGCCCCGGACAGGGGAGAGGGACTGAAGCTTTCTTT. Its protein is CASSPGQGRGTEAFF. The chain has TRBV5-4 and TRBJ1-1, with TRBD1 matching 9 bases. The germline V gene has CDR1 SGHNT and CDR2 YYREEE (reference sequence). The CDR3 is 15 amino acids. After removal of 4 bases from V and 5 bases from J, the junction contained 9 bases not matched to a gene.

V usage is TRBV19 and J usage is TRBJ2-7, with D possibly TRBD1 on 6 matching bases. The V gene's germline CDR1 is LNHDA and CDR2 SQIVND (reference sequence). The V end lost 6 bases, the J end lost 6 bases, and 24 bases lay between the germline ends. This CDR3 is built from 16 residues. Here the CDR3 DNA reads TGTGCCAGTAGAAAAAAACAGGGACCCTCAGTGCGCGAGCAGTACGTC. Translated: CASRKKQGPSVREQYV.